Listed here are 10 T cell receptor beta chains from one sample, sequenced in a study of glioma-infiltrating T cells. Amplification of TCR alpha and beta CDR3 regions from RNA used iRepertoire nested multiplex PCR. TCRdb re-analysed the multiplex PCR reads in MiXCR, keeping a single row per CDR3 protein. The table records roughly 130,000 distinct CDR3 sequences, under 30% of them present only once. What was sequenced was glioma tissue, nonneoplastic brain tissue, or PBMCs (not recorded which). The receptors come from a human donor with low-grade glioma or glioblastoma, undergoing nonglioma brain surgery, or in good health (not recorded which).

This clonotype was seen ten or more times. The chain is built from TRBV7-2 and TRBJ2-3, with TRBD2 as a possible D gene (6 bases). Deletions cut 8 bases from V and 0 bases from J, with 6 bases between. The germline V gene has CDR1 SGHTA and CDR2 FQGNSA. The CDR3 contains 12 residues. The chain's CDR3 is CASGGSTDTQYF. DNA for the CDR3: TGTGCCAGCGGGGGGAGCACAGATACGCAGTATTTT. The whole variable domain, remainder taken from reference TRBV7-2 and TRBJ2-3, is GAGVSQSPSNKVTEKGKDVELRCDPISGHTALYWYRQSLGQGLEFLIYFQGNSAPDKSGLPSDRFSAERTGGSVSTLTIQRTQQEDSAVYLCASGGSTDTQYFGPGTRLTVL.

This chain links TRBV20-1 with TRBJ1-5; TRBD1 aligns across 12 bases. Germline V gene data show CDR1 as DFQATT and CDR2 as SNEGSKA (reference sequence). This CDR3 spans 19 amino acids. The junction had 16 bases not matched to a gene; V was cut back by 7 bases and J by 0 bases. CDR3 region: CSDSDPGTGGTHSNQPQHF. The CDR3 DNA follows: TGCAGTGATAGTGATCCCGGGACAGGGGGCACTCATAGCAATCAGCCCCAGCATTTT.

This clonotype was found a few times. This chain links TRBV10-3 with TRBJ1-2; D is unclear. The length of the CDR3 is 16 residues. V gave up 3 bases and J gave up 2 bases, with 16 bases separating them. Germline CDR1 reads ENHRY; CDR2 reads SYGVKD. The CDR3 DNA follows: TGTGCCATCAGTGACCCAGAAGGGTTGGGGAACTATGGCTACACCTTC. This sequence encodes CAISDPEGLGNYGYTF.

In its sample, this clonotype was seen a few times. The chain uses TRBV3-1 and TRBJ1-1; unclear D gene. The CDR3 sequence is 11 residues long. The ends were cut back, 1 base at V and 10 bases at J, with 7 bases in the middle. CDR1 and CDR2 (germline): LGHDT, YNNKEL (reference sequence). CDR3 amino acids: CASSQGPRAFF. The CDR3 DNA reads TGTGCCAGCAGCCAAGGGCCAAGAGCTTTCTTT.

The chain uses TRBV18 and TRBJ1-1; tentatively, D is TRBD1 (5 bases). The germline CDR1 and CDR2 sequences are KGHSH and LQKENI. V lost 2 bases and J 0 bases, leaving 22 bases between the germline ends. The CDR3 is made up of 19 amino acids. For the CDR3, the DNA is TGTGCCAGCTCACCAACGTCGAGCTGGGGCAGAACCGTGAACACTGAAGCTTTCTTT. Protein product: CASSPTSSWGRTVNTEAFF.

This clonotype was seen ten or more times. This rearrangement joins TRBV24-1 to TRBJ1-1; no clear D gene. CDR1 and CDR2 (germline): KGHDR, SFDVKD. V was clipped by 4 bases and J by 1 base, with 3 bases between them. This CDR3 has 12 residues. The CDR3 nucleotides are TGTGCCACCAGTGACCAGAACACTGAAGCTTTCTTT. Amino acids: CATSDQNTEAFF.

The chain has TRBV11-2 and TRBJ2-3, with TRBD2 identical over 8 bases. The CDR3 is 13 amino acids. The junction had 0 bases not matched to a gene; V was cut back by 3 bases and J by 4 bases. Germline CDR1 SGHAT, CDR2 FQNNGV. The CDR3 is CASSFGGADTQYF. For the CDR3, the DNA is TGTGCCAGCAGCTTCGGGGGGGCAGATACGCAGTATTTT.

This clonotype has only a few counts. V usage is TRBV7-9 and J usage is TRBJ2-6, with D perhaps matching TRBD2 (5 bases). Germline V gene lookup returns CDR1 SEHNR and CDR2 FQNEAQ (reference sequence). The CDR3 totals 16 residues. Trimming pared 5 bases from V and 0 bases from J, leaving 11 bases between. The CDR3 protein is CASSVRSASGANVLTF. As DNA, the CDR3 is TGTGCCAGCAGCGTACGTAGCGCCTCTGGGGCCAACGTCCTGACTTTC.

This clonotype was observed a handful of times. The rearrangement uses TRBV27 and TRBJ1-6; no definite D call. From germline, CDR1 is MNHEY and CDR2 SMNVEV (reference sequence). Deletions cut 0 bases from V and 9 bases from J, with 15 bases between. The CDR3 totals 16 residues. CDR3 residues: CASSLSRATGGSPLHF. In DNA form, the CDR3 reads TGTGCCAGCAGTTTATCTAGGGCCACGGGTGGTTCACCCCTCCACTTT.

The chain carries TRBV20-1 and TRBJ1-6, with D perhaps matching TRBD1 (6 bases). CDR3 length: 17 amino acids. Germline CDR1 is DFQATT and CDR2 is SNEGSKA (reference sequence). V dropped 2 bases and J dropped 0 bases, with 14 bases sitting between them. The CDR3 region has the DNA TGCAGTGCTAGACCCAGCACAGGGAGCTCCTATAATTCACCCCTCCACTTT. Translation: CSARPSTGSSYNSPLHF.